These 21 T cell receptor beta chains share one sample of origin, sequenced in a study of blood T cell repertoires in COVID-19. Some clones are missing from TCRdb's copy, which holds only in-frame ones; the method was immunoSEQ multiplex PCR. This sample carries about 120,000 clones, about 89% of them seen once, and the ten largest clones take under 20%. The sample comprised peripheral blood. Receptors were obtained from a human donor with acute or convalescent COVID-19. The donor label of this sample is uncertain.

The chain joins TRBV6-6 to TRBJ1-3; a weak D match, TRBD1 (6 bases). CDR3 length: 15 residues. Between the trimmed V and J ends, which lost 6 bases and 0 bases, there was a span of 12 bases. Germline-derived CDR1 and CDR2 are MNHNY and SVGAGI (reference sequence). CDR3 sequence: CASSSTGLSGNTIYF. The CDR3 DNA sequence: TGTGCCAGCAGCTCGACAGGCCTCTCTGGAAACACCATATATTTT.

The gene calls are TRBV6-2 or TRBV6-3 and TRBJ2-5, with 11 bases identical to TRBD2. The CDR3 is 15 amino acids. Trimming took 6 bases from V and 4 from J; bases not matched to a gene: 7. From germline, CDR1 is MNHEY and CDR2 SVGEGT. Here the CDR3 reads CASSLTGTSGETQYF. The CDR3 nucleotides are TGTGCCAGCAGCCTAACCGGGACTAGCGGAGAGACCCAGTACTTC.

This clone was counted a single time. The chain links TRBV28 to TRBJ1-2, with 7 bases identical to TRBD1. The germline V gene encodes CDR1 MDHEN and CDR2 SYDVKM. This CDR3 spans 14 amino acids. With 2 bases clipped from V and 7 bases from J, the junction kept 7 bases outside the gene matches. This chain's CDR3 is CASSLGTVLGGYTF. For the CDR3, the DNA is TGTGCCAGCAGTTTAGGGACAGTTCTAGGTGGCTACACCTTC.

The chain employs TRBV6-5 and TRBJ1-5; the D is unclear. CDR1 MNHEY and CDR2 SVGAGI come from the germline V gene. V lost 0 bases and J lost 2, with 8 bases in between. CDR3 length equals 15 residues. CDR3 sequence: CASSYSPGGNQPQHF. The CDR3 DNA is TGTGCCAGCAGTTACTCACCAGGCGGCAATCAGCCCCAGCATTTT.

The gene calls are TRBV4-1 and TRBJ2-3; TRBD1 is a possible D gene (7 bases). The CDR3 has 14 residues. CDR1 and CDR2 (germline): MGHRA, YSYEKL. Trimming removed 4 bases from V and 11 bases from J, with 19 bases in between. The CDR3 here is CASSPGQRGRGQYF. The CDR3 DNA reads TGCGCCAGCAGCCCGGGACAAAGGGGGCGGGGGCAGTATTTT.

This clone was detected a few times. This sequence joins TRBV11-3 and TRBJ2-7; the D gene is possibly TRBD1 (6 bases). CDR3 length: 15 residues. Trimming took off 3 bases at V and 5 bases at J, with 17 bases between the two ends. Germline V gene lookup returns CDR1 SGHNT and CDR2 YENEEA. The chain's CDR3 is CASSFGNRAFDEQYF. CDR3 DNA sequence: TGTGCCAGCAGCTTCGGGAACAGGGCCTTTGACGAGCAGTACTTC.

The CDR3, as DNA: TGTGCCACCAGTGATTTAGTAAGGGGGAAAAGCACAGATACGCAGTATTTT. The encoded protein is CATSDLVRGKSTDTQYF. The chain is built from TRBV24-1 and TRBJ2-3; TRBD1 might be the D (6 bases). The length of the CDR3 is 17 residues. Trimming took 1 base from V and 0 from J, leaving 13 bases between them. Germline CDR1 KGHDR, CDR2 SFDVKD.

This chain uses TRBV9 with TRBJ1-4, with TRBD1 as a possible D gene (5 bases). Germline V gene data show CDR1 as SGDLS and CDR2 as YYNGEE. V was clipped by 1 base and J by 3 bases, with 7 bases between them. CDR3 length: 14 residues. The CDR3 nucleotides are TGTGCCAGCAGCGTACAGGGCTCTAATGAAAAACTGTTTTTT. It yields the protein CASSVQGSNEKLFF.

V usage is TRBV7-8 and J usage is TRBJ1-6, with D perhaps TRBD1 (6 bases). Trimming stripped 6 bases from V and 8 bases from J, with 11 bases between. Germline CDR1 is SGHVS and CDR2 is FQNEAQ. This CDR3 contains 13 residues. CDR3 DNA sequence: TGTGCCAGCAGTCAGGGGATGCATTCACCCCTCCACTTT. Protein sequence: CASSQGMHSPLHF. Drawing the rest from reference TRBV7-8 and TRBJ1-6, the complete variable domain is GAGVSQSPRYKVAKRGQDVALRCDPISGHVSLFWYQQALGQGPEFLTYFQNEAQLDKSGLPSDRFFAERPEGSVSTLKIQRTQQEDSAVYLCASSQGMHSPLHFGNGTRLTVT.

V and J are TRBV7-2 and TRBJ2-1; TRBD1 agrees at 8 bases. The length of the CDR3 is 17 residues. The V gene end was trimmed by 5 bases and the J gene end by 3 bases; junction bases not matched to a gene: 12. Germline V CDR1 and CDR2: SGHTA, FQGNSA. Here the CDR3 DNA reads TGTGCCAGCAGCGGTATCGCTCGACAGGGGTTCTACAATGAGCAGTTCTTC. It translates to CASSGIARQGFYNEQFF.

The J gene is TRBJ1-6, the V gene TRBV7-2, with D possibly TRBD1 on 6 matching bases. Trimming took off 3 bases at V and 8 bases at J, with 14 bases between the two ends. The V gene's germline CDR1 is SGHTA and CDR2 FQGNSA. The CDR3 extends over 15 amino acids. The CDR3 loop reads CASSLFRGGHSPLHF. For the CDR3, the DNA is TGTGCCAGCAGCTTGTTTAGGGGGGGTCATTCACCCCTCCACTTT.

V usage is TRBV2 and J usage is TRBJ1-1; 9 bases are shared with TRBD1. The CDR3 loop spans 16 amino acids. Germline-derived CDR1 and CDR2 are SNHLY and FYNNEI. The ends lost 2 bases at V and 3 bases at J; junction bases unmatched: 7. The CDR3 DNA reads as TGTGCCAGCAGTGAACCGGACAGGGGTAGGGACACTGAAGCTTTCTTT. Translation gives CASSEPDRGRDTEAFF.

This chain uses TRBV18 with TRBJ2-5; D not certain. The germline V gene has CDR1 KGHSH and CDR2 LQKENI. This CDR3 spans 15 amino acids. The V and J ends lost 0 bases and 5 bases respectively, with 13 bases between them. The CDR3 bases are TGTGCCAGCTCACCACCGGCGGAAGCTCAGGAGACCCAGTACTTC. This sequence encodes CASSPPAEAQETQYF.

The chain has TRBV28 and TRBJ1-5; 7 bases fit TRBD1. CDR1 and CDR2 from the germline V gene are MDHEN and SYDVKM. The CDR3 loop spans 12 amino acids. Losses at the gene ends were 11 bases for V and 3 bases for J; bases not matched to a gene: 4. The CDR3 is CAGQGDNQPQHF. The DNA for the CDR3 is TGTGCCGGGCAGGGGGACAATCAGCCCCAGCATTTT.

The chain couples TRBV3-1 (or the pseudogene TRBV3-2) to TRBJ1-3; TRBD1 aligns across 10 bases. V was pared by 3 bases and J by 7 bases, with 6 bases of the junction left unmatched. The germline V gene encodes CDR1 LGHDT and CDR2 YNNKEL (reference sequence). The CDR3 sequence is 15 residues long. The CDR3: CASSHQGQGINTIYF. CDR3 nucleotide sequence: TGTGCCAGCAGCCATCAGGGACAGGGGATTAACACCATATATTTT.

The V gene is TRBV30, the J gene TRBJ2-7, with D possibly matching TRBD1 (5 bases). Germline CDR1 and CDR2: GTSNPN and SVGIG (reference sequence). The CDR3 runs to 13 residues. Trimming stripped 2 bases from V and 3 bases from J, with 11 bases between. CDR3 DNA sequence: TGTGCCTGGAGTCGGACAACTTACTACGAGCAGTACTTC. Translating it yields CAWSRTTYYEQYF.

The chain is built from TRBV7-8 and TRBJ1-5; the match to TRBD1 covers 8 bases. Germline assignment: CDR1 SGHVS and CDR2 FQNEAQ. V shed 5 bases and J 7 bases; nucleotides not matched to a gene: 10. The CDR3 has 15 residues. CDR3 bases: TGTGCCAGCAGCCTAGGGACAGGCGCGGGACAGCCCCAGCATTTT. It specifies CASSLGTGAGQPQHF.

A single count supports this clone. CDR3 bases: TGTGCCAGCAGGATACAGGGTTCGAGCAATCAGCCCCAGCATTTT. Translation gives CASRIQGSSNQPQHF. The V and J genes are TRBV28 and TRBJ1-5, with D possibly matching TRBD1 (6 bases). V dropped 6 bases and J dropped 1 base, with 13 bases sitting between them. The length of the CDR3 is 15 residues. Looked up from germline, CDR1 is MDHEN and CDR2 is SYDVKM.

J is TRBJ2-2 and V is TRBV5-1; 15 bases are shared with TRBD2. The CDR3 covers 22 residues. CDR1 is SGHRS and CDR2 is YFSETQ in the germline V gene. V lost 4 bases, J lost 2 bases, and 18 bases stayed unmatched. CDR3 protein: CASSLRTSGRAFGQINTGELFF. The CDR3 DNA follows: TGCGCCAGCAGCCTACGGACTAGCGGGAGGGCCTTTGGACAGATTAACACCGGGGAGCTGTTTTTT. The whole variable domain, remainder taken from reference TRBV5-1 and TRBJ2-2, is KAGVTQTPRYLIKTRGQQVTLSCSPISGHRSVSWYQQTPGQGLQFLFEYFSETQRNKGNFPGRFSGRQFSNSRSEMNVSTLELGDSALYLCASSLRTSGRAFGQINTGELFFGEGSRLTVL.

V and J are TRBV7-2 and TRBJ1-1; TRBD1 aligns across 7 bases. CDR1 and CDR2 (germline): SGHTA, FQGNSA. This CDR3 contains 15 residues. The trim removed 4 bases at V and 0 bases at J, leaving 5 bases unmatched. CDR3 nucleotides: TGTGCCAGCAGCTCATACAGGGGCGTGAACACTGAAGCTTTCTTT. Amino acid sequence: CASSSYRGVNTEAFF.

V gene TRBV12-5 combines with J gene TRBJ2-3; tentative D call: TRBD2 (5 bases). This CDR3 is built from 14 residues. Germline values: CDR1 LGHNT, CDR2 FRNRAP. V lost 1 base and J lost 1, with 6 bases in between. The CDR3 nucleotides read TGTGCTAGTGGTTTGGGCGGGCGCACAGATACGCAGTATTTT. The encoded protein is CASGLGGRTDTQYF.